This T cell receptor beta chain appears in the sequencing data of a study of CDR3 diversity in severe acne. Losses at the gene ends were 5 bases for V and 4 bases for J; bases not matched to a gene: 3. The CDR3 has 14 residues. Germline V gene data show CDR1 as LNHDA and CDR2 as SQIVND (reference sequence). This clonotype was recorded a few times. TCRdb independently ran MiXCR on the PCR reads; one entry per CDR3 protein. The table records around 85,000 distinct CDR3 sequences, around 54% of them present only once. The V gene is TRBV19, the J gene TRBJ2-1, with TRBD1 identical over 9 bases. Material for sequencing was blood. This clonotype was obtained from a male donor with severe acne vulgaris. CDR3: CASSLGQGYNEQFF. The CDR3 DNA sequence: TGTGCCAGTAGTTTGGGACAGGGATACAATGAGCAGTTCTTC.